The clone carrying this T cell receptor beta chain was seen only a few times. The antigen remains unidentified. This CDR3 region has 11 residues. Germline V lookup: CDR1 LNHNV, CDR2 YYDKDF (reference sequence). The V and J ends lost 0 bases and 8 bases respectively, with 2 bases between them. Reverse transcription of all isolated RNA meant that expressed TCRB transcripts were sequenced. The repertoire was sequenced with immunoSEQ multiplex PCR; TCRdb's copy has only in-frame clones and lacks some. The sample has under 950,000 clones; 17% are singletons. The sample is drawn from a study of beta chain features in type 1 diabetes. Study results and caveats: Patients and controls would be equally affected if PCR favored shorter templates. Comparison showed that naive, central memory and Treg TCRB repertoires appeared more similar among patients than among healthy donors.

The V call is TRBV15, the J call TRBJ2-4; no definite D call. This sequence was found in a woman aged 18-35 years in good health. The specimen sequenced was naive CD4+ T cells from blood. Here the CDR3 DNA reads TGTGCCACCAGCAGAGATTACATTCAGTACTTC. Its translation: CATSRDYIQYF.